This TCR beta chain was identified in a study of shared clonotypes between healthy human individuals. Study background: The plates for each donor numbered three CD4 naive, three CD4 memory, two CD8 naive and one CD8 memory.

The data were produced by immunoSEQ multiplex PCR, yet TCRdb's version contains in-frame clones alone and is incomplete. This sample has about 820,000 clones; over 90% occur once, and the top ten carry more than 20%. Comment on this clone: Its antigen is unidentified.

Whole-study findings and limits: Naive subsets, compared against memory subsets, generally had larger estimated richness values. The generation probabilities recorded for non-shared clonotypes fell below those of clonotypes shared by all four donors.

Germline V gives CDR1 MRHNA, CDR2 SNTAGT. V was trimmed by 2 bases and J by 4 bases, leaving 8 bases between them. The CDR3 extends over 14 amino acids. Positively selected for CCR7, the CD45RO-negative cells used as naive CD8 cells excluded terminally differentiated effector memory CD45RA+ cells. The sequence was obtained from a young man in good health. The sample was naive CD8+ T cells sorted from blood. This chain uses TRBV6-4 with TRBJ2-2, with D possibly TRBD2 on 5 matching bases. The CDR3 nucleotides read TGTGCCAGCAGTGACCTGGGGAGCACCGGGGAGCTGTTTTTT. Residues: CASSDLGSTGELFF.